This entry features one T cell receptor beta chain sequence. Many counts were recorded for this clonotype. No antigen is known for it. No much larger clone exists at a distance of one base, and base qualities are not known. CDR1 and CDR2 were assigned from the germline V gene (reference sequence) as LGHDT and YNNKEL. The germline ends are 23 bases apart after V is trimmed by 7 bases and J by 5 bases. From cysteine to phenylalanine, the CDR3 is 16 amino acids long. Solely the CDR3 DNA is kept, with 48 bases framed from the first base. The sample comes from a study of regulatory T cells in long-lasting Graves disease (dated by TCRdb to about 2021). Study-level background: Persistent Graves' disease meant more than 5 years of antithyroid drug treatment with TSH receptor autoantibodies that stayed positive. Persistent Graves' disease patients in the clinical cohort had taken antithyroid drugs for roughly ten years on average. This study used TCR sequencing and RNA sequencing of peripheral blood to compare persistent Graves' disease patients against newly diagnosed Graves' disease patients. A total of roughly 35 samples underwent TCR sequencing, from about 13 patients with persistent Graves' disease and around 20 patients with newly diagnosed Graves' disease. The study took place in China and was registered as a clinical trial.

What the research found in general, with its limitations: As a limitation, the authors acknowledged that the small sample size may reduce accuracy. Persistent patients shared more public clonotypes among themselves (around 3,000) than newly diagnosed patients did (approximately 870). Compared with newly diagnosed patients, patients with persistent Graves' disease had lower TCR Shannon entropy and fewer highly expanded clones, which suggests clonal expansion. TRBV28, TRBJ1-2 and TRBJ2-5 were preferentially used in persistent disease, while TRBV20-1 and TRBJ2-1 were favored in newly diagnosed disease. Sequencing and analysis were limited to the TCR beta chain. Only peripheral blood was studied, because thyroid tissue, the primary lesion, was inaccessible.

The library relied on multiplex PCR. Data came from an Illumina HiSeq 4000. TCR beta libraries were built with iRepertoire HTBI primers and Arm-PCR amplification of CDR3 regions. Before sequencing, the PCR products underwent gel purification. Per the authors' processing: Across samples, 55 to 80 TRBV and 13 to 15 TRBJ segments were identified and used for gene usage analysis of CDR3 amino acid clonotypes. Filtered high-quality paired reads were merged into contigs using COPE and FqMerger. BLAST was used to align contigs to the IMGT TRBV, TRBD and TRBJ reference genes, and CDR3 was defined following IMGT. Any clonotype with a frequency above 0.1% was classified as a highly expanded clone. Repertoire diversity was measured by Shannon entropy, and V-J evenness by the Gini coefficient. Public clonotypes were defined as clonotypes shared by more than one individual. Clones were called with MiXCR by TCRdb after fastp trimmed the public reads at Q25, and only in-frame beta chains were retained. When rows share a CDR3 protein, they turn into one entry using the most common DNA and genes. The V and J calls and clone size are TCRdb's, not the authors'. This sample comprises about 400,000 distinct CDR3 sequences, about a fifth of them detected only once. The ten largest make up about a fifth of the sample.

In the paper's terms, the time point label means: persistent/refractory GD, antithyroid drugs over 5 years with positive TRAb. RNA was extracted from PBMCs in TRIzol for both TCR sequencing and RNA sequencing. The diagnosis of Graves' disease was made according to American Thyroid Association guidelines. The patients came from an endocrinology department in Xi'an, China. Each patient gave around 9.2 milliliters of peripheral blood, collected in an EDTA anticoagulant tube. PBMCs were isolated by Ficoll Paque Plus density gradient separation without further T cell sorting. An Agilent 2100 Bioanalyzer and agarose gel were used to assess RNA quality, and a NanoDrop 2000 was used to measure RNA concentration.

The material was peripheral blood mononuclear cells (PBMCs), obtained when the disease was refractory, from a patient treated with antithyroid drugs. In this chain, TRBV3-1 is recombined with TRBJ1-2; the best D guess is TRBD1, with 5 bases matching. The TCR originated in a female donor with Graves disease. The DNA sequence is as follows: TGTGCCAGCACCAAGGCTGGGACGCATGCAACGTATGGCTACACCTTC. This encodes CASTKAGTHATYGYTF.